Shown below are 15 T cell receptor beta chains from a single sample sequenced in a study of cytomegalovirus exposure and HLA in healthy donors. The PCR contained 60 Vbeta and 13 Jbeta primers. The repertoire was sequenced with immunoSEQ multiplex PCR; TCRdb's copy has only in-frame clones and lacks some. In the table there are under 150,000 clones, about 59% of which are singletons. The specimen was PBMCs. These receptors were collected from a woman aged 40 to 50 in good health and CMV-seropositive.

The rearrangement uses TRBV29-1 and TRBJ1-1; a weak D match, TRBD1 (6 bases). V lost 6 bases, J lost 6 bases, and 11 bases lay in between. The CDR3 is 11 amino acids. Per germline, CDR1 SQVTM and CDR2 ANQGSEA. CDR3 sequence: CSVRGLAEAFF. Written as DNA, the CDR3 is TGCAGCGTAAGGGGGTTGGCTGAAGCTTTCTTT.

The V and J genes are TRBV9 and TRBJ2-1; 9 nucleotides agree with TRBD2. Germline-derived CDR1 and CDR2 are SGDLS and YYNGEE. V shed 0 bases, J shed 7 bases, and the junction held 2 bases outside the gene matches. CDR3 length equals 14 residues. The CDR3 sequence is CASSVGLAANEQFF. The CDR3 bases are TGTGCCAGCAGCGTAGGACTAGCGGCGAATGAGCAGTTCTTC.

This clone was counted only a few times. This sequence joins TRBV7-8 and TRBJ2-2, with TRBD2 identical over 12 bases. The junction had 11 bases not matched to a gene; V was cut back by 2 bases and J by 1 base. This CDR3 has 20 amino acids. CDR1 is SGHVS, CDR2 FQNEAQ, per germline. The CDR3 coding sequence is TGTGCCAGCAGCTTACGTTGGCTAGCGGGAGGGAATCTGAACACCGGGGAGCTGTTTTTT. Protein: CASSLRWLAGGNLNTGELFF.

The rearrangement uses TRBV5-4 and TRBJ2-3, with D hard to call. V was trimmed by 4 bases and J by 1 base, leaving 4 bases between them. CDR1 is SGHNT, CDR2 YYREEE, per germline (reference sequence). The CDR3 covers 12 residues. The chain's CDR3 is CASSIGTDTQYF. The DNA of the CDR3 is TGTGCCAGCAGCATAGGCACAGATACGCAGTATTTT.

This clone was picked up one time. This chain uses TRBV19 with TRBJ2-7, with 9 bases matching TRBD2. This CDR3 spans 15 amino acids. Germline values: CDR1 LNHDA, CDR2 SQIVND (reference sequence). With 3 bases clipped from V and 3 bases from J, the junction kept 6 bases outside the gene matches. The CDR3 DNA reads TGTGCCAGTAGTATCGACGCGGGAGGGGGCTACGAGCAGTACTTC. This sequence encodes CASSIDAGGGYEQYF.

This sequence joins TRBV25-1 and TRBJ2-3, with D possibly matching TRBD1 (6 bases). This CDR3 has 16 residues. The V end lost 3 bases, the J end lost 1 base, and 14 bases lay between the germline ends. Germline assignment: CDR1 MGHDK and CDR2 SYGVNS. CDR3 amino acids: CASSEDQGMGTDTQYF. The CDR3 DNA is TGTGCCAGCAGTGAGGATCAGGGGATGGGCACAGATACGCAGTATTTT.

The CDR3 reads CASDFSGYTF. CDR3 sequence (DNA): TGTGCCAGCGATTTCAGTGGCTACACCTTC. The V gene is TRBV7-9, the J gene TRBJ1-2; unclear D gene. The CDR3 totals 10 residues. The germline V and J ends were trimmed by 8 bases and 7 bases, with 8 bases remaining between them. Germline loops: CDR1 SEHNR, CDR2 FQNEAQ (reference sequence).

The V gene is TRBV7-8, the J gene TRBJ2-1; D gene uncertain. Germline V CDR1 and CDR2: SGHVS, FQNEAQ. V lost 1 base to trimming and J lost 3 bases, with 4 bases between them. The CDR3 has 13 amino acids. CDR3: CASSLERYNEQFF. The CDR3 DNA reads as TGTGCCAGCAGCTTAGAGCGCTACAATGAGCAGTTCTTC. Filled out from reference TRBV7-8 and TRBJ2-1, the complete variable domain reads GAGVSQSPRYKVAKRGQDVALRCDPISGHVSLFWYQQALGQGPEFLTYFQNEAQLDKSGLPSDRFFAERPEGSVSTLKIQRTQQEDSAVYLCASSLERYNEQFFGPGTRLTVL.

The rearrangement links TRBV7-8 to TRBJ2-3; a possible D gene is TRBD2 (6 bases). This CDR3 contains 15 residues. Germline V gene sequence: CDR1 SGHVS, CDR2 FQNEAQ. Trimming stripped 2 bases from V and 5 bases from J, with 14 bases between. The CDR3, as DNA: TGTGCCAGCAGCTTATTTGTCGGGAGCCTAGATACGCAGTATTTT. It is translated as CASSLFVGSLDTQYF.

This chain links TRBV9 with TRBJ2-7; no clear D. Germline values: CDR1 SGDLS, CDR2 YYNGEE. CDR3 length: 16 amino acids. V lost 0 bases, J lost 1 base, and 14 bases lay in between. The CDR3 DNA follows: TGTGCCAGCAGCGTAGGTTTCTCGACTGGTTCCTACGAGCAGTACTTC. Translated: CASSVGFSTGSYEQYF.

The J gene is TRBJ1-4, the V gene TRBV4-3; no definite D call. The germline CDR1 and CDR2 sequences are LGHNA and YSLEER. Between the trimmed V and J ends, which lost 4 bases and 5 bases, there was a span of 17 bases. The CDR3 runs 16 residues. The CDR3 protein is CASSLLSTLQNEKLFF. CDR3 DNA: TGCGCCAGCAGCCTCCTGTCGACATTGCAGAATGAAAAACTGTTTTTT.

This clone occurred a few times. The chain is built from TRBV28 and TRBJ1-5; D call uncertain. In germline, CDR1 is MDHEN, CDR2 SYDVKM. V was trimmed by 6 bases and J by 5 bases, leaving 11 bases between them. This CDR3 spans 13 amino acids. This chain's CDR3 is CASSKIGDQPQHF. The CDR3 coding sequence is TGTGCCAGCAGCAAGATCGGGGATCAGCCCCAGCATTTT.

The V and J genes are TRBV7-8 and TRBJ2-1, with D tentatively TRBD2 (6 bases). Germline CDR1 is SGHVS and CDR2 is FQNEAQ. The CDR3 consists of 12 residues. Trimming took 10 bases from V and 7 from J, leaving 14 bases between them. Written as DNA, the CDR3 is TGTGCCACTTCGACTAGTGTAAATGAGCAGTTCTTC. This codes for CATSTSVNEQFF.

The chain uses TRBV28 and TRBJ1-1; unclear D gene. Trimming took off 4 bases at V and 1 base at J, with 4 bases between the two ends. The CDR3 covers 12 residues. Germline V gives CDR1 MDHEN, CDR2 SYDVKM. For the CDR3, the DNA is TGTGCCAGCAGTTCAGGGAACACTGAAGCTTTCTTT. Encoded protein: CASSSGNTEAFF.

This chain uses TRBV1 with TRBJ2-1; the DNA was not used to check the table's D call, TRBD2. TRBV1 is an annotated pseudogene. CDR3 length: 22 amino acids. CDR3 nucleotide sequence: TGCACCAGCAGCCAGATACTTGGTTCGATTAGCGGGAGCTTAGTAGGATACAATGAGCAGTTCTTC. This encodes CTSSQILGSISGSLVGYNEQFF.